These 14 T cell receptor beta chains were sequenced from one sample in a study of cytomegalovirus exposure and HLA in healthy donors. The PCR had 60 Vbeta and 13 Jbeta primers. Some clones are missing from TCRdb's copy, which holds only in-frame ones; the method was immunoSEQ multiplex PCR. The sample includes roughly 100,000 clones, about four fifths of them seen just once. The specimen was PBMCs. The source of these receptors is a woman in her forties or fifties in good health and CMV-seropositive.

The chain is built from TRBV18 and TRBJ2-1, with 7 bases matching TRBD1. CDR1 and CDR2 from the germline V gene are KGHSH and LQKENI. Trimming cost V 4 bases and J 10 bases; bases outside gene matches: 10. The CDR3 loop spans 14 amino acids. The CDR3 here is CASSRQPDRDEQFF. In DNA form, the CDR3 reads TGTGCCAGCTCACGCCAACCCGACAGGGACGAGCAGTTCTTC. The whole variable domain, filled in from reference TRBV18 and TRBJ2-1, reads NAGVMQNPRHLVRRRGQEARLRCSPMKGHSHVYWYRQLPEEGLKFMVYLQKENIIDESGMPKERFSAEFPKEGPSILRIQQVVRGDSAAYFCASSRQPDRDEQFFGPGTRLTVL.

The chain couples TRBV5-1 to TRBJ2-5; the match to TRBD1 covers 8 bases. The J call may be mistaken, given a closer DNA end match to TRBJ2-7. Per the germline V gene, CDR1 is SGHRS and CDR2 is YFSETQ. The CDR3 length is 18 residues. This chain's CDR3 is CASSLGGQASPGSYEQYF. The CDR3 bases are TGCGCCAGCAGCTTGGGGGGACAGGCCTCCCCCGGTTCCTACGAGCAGTACTTC.

The CDR3 is CASRHFGTANTEAFF. Here the CDR3 DNA reads TGCGCCAGCAGGCATTTCGGGACAGCGAACACTGAAGCTTTCTTT. The chain has TRBV4-3 and TRBJ1-1; 7 bases are shared with TRBD1. The CDR3 totals 15 residues. With V trimmed by 6 bases and J by 1 base, 8 bases remained unmatched. Germline V gene lookup returns CDR1 LGHNA and CDR2 YSLEER.

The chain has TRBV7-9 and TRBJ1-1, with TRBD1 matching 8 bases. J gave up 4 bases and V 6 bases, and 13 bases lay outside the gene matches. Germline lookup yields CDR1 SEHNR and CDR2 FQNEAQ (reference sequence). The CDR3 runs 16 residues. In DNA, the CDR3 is TGTGCCAGCAGTGTTCGTGGACAGGGAACAGGCACTGAAGCTTTCTTT. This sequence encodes CASSVRGQGTGTEAFF. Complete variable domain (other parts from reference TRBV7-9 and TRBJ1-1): DTGVSQNPRHKITKRGQNVTFRCDPISEHNRLYWYRQTLGQGPEFLTYFQNEAQLEKSRLLSDRFSAERPKGSFSTLEIQRTEQGDSAMYLCASSVRGQGTGTEAFFGQGTRLTVV.

CDR3 loop: CASSLSPPPSGVYEQYF. CDR3 in DNA: TGTGCCAGCAGTTTATCGCCCCCCCCTAGCGGAGTCTACGAGCAGTACTTC. J is TRBJ2-7 and V is TRBV27; TRBD2 agrees at 7 bases. CDR1 and CDR2 from the germline V gene are MNHEY and SMNVEV (reference sequence). Trimming cost V 0 bases and J 3 bases; bases outside gene matches: 11. The CDR3 runs 17 residues.

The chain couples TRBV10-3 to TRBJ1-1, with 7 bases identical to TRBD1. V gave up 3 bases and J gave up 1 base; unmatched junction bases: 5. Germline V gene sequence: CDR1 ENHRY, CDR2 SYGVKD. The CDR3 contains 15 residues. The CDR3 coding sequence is TGTGCCATCAGTGAATTCGGGACAGCGAACACTGAAGCTTTCTTT. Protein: CAISEFGTANTEAFF.

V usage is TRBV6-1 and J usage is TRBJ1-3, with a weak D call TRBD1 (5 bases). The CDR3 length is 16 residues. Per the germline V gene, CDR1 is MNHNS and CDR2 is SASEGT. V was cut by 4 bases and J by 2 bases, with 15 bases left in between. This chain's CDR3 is CASSVGWTIAGNTIYF. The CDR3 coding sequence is TGTGCCAGCAGTGTCGGTTGGACAATAGCTGGAAACACCATATATTTT.

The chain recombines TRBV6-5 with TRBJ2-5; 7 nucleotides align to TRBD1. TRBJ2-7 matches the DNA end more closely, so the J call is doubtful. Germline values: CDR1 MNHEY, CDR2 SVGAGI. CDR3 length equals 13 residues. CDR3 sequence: CASSYRQGVEQYF. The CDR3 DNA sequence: TGTGCCAGCAGTTACAGGCAGGGGGTCGAGCAGTACTTC.

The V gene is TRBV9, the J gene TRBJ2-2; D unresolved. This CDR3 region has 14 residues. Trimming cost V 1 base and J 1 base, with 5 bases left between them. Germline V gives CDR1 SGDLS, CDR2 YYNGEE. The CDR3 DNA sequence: TGTGCCAGCAGCGTATTATGGAACACCGGGGAGCTGTTTTTT. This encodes CASSVLWNTGELFF.

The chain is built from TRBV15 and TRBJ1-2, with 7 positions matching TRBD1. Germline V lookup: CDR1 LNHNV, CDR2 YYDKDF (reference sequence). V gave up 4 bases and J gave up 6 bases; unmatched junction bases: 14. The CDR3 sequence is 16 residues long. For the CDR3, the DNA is TGTGCCACCAGCACCCGACAGGGTGCCTTCCCTCATGGCTACACCTTC. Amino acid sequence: CATSTRQGAFPHGYTF.

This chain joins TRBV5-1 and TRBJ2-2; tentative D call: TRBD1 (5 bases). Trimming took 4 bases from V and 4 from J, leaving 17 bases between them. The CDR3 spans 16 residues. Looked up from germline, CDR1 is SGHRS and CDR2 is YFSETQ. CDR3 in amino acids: CASSRRQTTGTGELFF. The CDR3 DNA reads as TGCGCCAGCAGCCGTAGACAGACAACCGGCACCGGGGAGCTGTTTTTT.

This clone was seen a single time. The CDR3 coding sequence is TGTGCCAGCAGTACTGACAGGGGGTGGCAAGAGACCCAGTACTTC. Translation gives CASSTDRGWQETQYF. The gene calls are TRBV28 and TRBJ2-5, with 9 nucleotides matching TRBD1. Unmatched junction bases numbered 6, after V lost 5 bases and J lost 2 bases. Per germline, CDR1 MDHEN and CDR2 SYDVKM. The CDR3 contains 15 residues.

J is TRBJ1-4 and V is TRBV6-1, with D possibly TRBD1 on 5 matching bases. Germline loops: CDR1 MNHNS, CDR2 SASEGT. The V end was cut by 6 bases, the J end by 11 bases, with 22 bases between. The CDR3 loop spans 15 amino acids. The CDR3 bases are TGTGCCAGCAGATCCACAGGAAGGGGCTTGTCTAAACTGTTTTTT. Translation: CASRSTGRGLSKLFF.

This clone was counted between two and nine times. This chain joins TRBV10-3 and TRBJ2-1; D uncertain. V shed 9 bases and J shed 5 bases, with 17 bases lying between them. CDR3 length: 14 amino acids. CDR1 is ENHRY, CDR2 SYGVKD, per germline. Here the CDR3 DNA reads TGTGCCATACCCTCCGGTCTAGAAAACAATGAGCAGTTCTTC. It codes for CAIPSGLENNEQFF.